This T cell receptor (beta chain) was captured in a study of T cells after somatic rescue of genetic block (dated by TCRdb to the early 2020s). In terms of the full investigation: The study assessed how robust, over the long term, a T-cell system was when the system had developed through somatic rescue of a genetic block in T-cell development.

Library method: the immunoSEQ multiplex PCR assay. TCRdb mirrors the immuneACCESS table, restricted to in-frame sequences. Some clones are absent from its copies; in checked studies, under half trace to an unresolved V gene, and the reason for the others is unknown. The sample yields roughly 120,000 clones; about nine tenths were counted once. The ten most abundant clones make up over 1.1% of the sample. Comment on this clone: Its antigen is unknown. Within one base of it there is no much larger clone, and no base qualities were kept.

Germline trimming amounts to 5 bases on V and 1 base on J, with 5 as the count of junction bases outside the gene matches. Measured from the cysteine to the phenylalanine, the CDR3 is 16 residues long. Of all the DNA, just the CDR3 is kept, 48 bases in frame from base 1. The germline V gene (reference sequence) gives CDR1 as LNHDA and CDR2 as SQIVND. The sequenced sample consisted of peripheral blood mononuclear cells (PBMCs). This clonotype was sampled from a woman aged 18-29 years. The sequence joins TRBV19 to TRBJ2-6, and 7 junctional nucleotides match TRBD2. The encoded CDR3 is CASSHTGGSGANVLTF. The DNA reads TGTGCCAGTAGTCACACGGGGGGTTCTGGGGCCAACGTCCTGACTTTC.